What follows are 30 T cell receptor beta chains derived from one specimen sequenced in a study of shared clonotypes between healthy human individuals. Naive CD8 cells were CD45RO-negative, positively selected for CCR7, excluding terminally differentiated effector memory CD45RA+ cells. Clones were sequenced by immunoSEQ multiplex PCR, and TCRdb holds only the in-frame ones, with some missing. The table has more than 2 million clones, less than 95% seen once; the top ten hold more than 0.95%. Sequenced input: naive CD8+ T cells sorted from blood. Every receptor here comes from a man between 18 and 29 years old in good health.

The rearrangement joins TRBV2 to TRBJ1-5, with a possible D match to TRBD1 (6 bases). The V gene's germline CDR1 is SNHLY and CDR2 FYNNEI. The CDR3 sequence is 16 residues long. The V end was cut by 6 bases, the J end by 2 bases, with 17 bases between. In DNA form, the CDR3 reads TGTGCCAGCAGGGACCACAGGGTGATGGGCAATCAGCCCCAGCATTTT. It translates to CASRDHRVMGNQPQHF. Supplemented by reference TRBV2 and TRBJ1-5, the full variable domain reads EPEVTQTPSHQVTQMGQEVILRCVPISNHLYFYWYRQILGQKVEFLVSFYNNEISEKSEIFDDQFSVERPDGSNFTLKIRSTKLEDSAMYFCASRDHRVMGNQPQHFGDGTRLSIL.

The chain joins TRBV7-9 to TRBJ2-7, with unresolved D. CDR3 size: 13 residues. The V end lost 6 bases, the J end lost 7 bases, and 16 bases lay between the germline ends. Germline assignment: CDR1 SEHNR and CDR2 FQNEAQ (reference sequence). The CDR3 DNA reads TGTGCCAGCAGTAAGTCCGTAGCCGGTGAGCAGTACTTC. It specifies CASSKSVAGEQYF.

The chain links TRBV30 to TRBJ2-7; no definite D call. The CDR3 spans 12 residues. Germline V CDR1 and CDR2: GTSNPN, SVGIG (reference sequence). Trimming shortened V by 2 bases and J by 4 bases, and 9 bases separated the two germline ends. CDR3 amino acids: CAWSSTVYEQYF. CDR3 DNA: TGTGCCTGGAGTTCGACTGTGTACGAGCAGTACTTC.

The V call is TRBV6-5, the J call TRBJ2-7; maybe TRBD2 (7 bases). This CDR3 comprises 15 residues. V shed 7 bases and J shed 1 base, with 17 bases lying between them. Germline-derived CDR1 and CDR2 are MNHEY and SVGAGI. CDR3 nucleotides: TGTGCCAGCAAGGGGGAGGGGGACGGTTCCTACGAGCAGTACTTC. Its translation is CASKGEGDGSYEQYF.

The chain recombines TRBV5-1 with TRBJ1-1; 9 bases are a match to TRBD1. CDR3 size: 14 residues. Germline CDR1 is SGHRS and CDR2 is YFSETQ. The V and J ends lost 3 bases and 5 bases, in that order; junction bases with no gene match: 5. CDR3 nucleotides: TGCGCCAGCAGCTACAGGGGGCTTGGGACTGAAGCTTTCTTT. Encoded protein: CASSYRGLGTEAFF.

The chain combines TRBV5-1 with TRBJ1-1; no firm D call. The CDR3 runs 18 residues. The germline V gene encodes CDR1 SGHRS and CDR2 YFSETQ. V was trimmed by 4 bases and J by 0 bases, leaving 22 bases between them. CDR3 residues: CASSRVGEEAWMNTEAFF. Here the CDR3 DNA reads TGCGCCAGCAGCCGGGTTGGGGAGGAGGCCTGGATGAACACTGAAGCTTTCTTT.

The chain has TRBV2 and TRBJ2-1, with TRBD2 matching 7 bases. The CDR3 length is 13 residues. V shed 9 bases and J 4 bases; nucleotides not matched to a gene: 6. CDR1 and CDR2 from the germline V gene are SNHLY and FYNNEI. For the CDR3, the DNA is TGTGCCAGTTCCGGGACTACTTACAATGAGCAGTTCTTC. Translated, it gives CASSGTTYNEQFF.

The chain combines TRBV6-6 with TRBJ2-5; a possible D gene is TRBD1 (5 bases). The CDR3 covers 12 residues. Germline V CDR1 and CDR2: MNHNY, SVGAGI (reference sequence). V was trimmed by 5 bases and J by 5 bases, leaving 9 bases between them. The DNA for the CDR3 is TGTGCCAGCAGTCCAGGGCTGGAGACCCAGTACTTC. Encoded protein: CASSPGLETQYF.

This chain uses TRBV27 with TRBJ2-7; D is perhaps TRBD2 (6 bases). Germline CDR1 reads MNHEY; CDR2 reads SMNVEV (reference sequence). V dropped 8 bases and J dropped 2 bases, with 13 bases sitting between them. The CDR3 is 13 residues long. The CDR3 coding sequence is TGTGCCAGCGGCGGAGGGGTAGCCTACGAGCAGTACTTC. Translation gives CASGGGVAYEQYF.

This chain links TRBV30 with TRBJ2-2; D call uncertain. V was cut by 0 bases and J by 3 bases, with 8 bases left in between. Germline-derived CDR1 and CDR2 are GTSNPN and SVGIG (reference sequence). The CDR3 is made up of 14 amino acids. The CDR3 DNA reads as TGTGCCTGGAGTGTATTGGGTGACACCGGGGAGCTGTTTTTT. Translating it yields CAWSVLGDTGELFF.

The chain links TRBV6-4 to TRBJ1-5; D uncertain. This CDR3 has 14 residues. With 3 bases removed from V and 1 base from J, the gap between germline ends came to 7 bases. Per germline, CDR1 MRHNA and CDR2 SNTAGT. The CDR3 sequence: CASSENGSNQPQHF. The CDR3 nucleotides are TGTGCCAGCAGTGAGAACGGAAGCAATCAGCCCCAGCATTTT.

Comment on this clone: The sample holds other DNA sequences that translate to the same CDR3. The CDR3 DNA reads as TGTGCCAGCAGTCTCCTAGCGGGAGATACGCAGTATTTT. Protein sequence: CASSLLAGDTQYF. The V and J genes are TRBV27 and TRBJ2-3; 8 nucleotides agree with TRBD2. The CDR3 is made up of 13 amino acids. Germline CDR1 MNHEY, CDR2 SMNVEV (reference sequence). Germline trimming cut 5 bases from V and 5 bases from J; bases unmatched to any gene: 3.

The CDR3 is CASTGGGEQFF. In DNA, the CDR3 is TGTGCCAGCACGGGCGGTGGTGAGCAGTTCTTC. The chain carries TRBV7-9 and TRBJ2-1, with D unclear. V dropped 7 bases and J dropped 9 bases, with 10 bases sitting between them. There are 11 residues in the CDR3. Germline CDR1 and CDR2: SEHNR and FQNEAQ (reference sequence).

This clone has a single count. This chain joins TRBV4-1 and TRBJ1-1, with unresolved D. V shed 1 base and J shed 0 bases, with 21 bases lying between them. The CDR3 is 19 residues long. The germline V gene has CDR1 MGHRA and CDR2 YSYEKL. CDR3 sequence reads: CASSQAPHSLKGVNTEAFF. Here the CDR3 DNA reads TGCGCCAGCAGCCAAGCCCCCCATAGCCTAAAGGGTGTGAACACTGAAGCTTTCTTT.

This chain joins TRBV4-1 and TRBJ2-2; TRBD2 is a possible D gene (6 bases). The V end lost 0 bases, the J end lost 1 base, and 12 bases lay between the germline ends. The CDR3 contains 17 residues. Germline V lookup: CDR1 MGHRA, CDR2 YSYEKL. CDR3 coding DNA: TGCGCCAGCAGCCAAGAAGAGGGAGGAGGGAACACCGGGGAGCTGTTTTTT. This encodes CASSQEEGGGNTGELFF.

The gene calls are TRBV5-6 and TRBJ2-5; 14 bases are shared with TRBD2. This CDR3 region has 15 residues. J gave up 3 bases and V 6 bases, and 4 bases lay outside the gene matches. Germline V gene sequence: CDR1 SGHDT, CDR2 YYEEEE. The CDR3 region has the DNA TGTGCCAGCATGTCGGGACTAGCGGGGGAAGAGACCCAGTACTTC. This encodes CASMSGLAGEETQYF.

This clone was seen once. V and J are TRBV5-6 and TRBJ1-1; D unresolved. Germline loops: CDR1 SGHDT, CDR2 YYEEEE. The V and J ends lost 0 bases and 1 base respectively, with 13 bases between them. This CDR3 has 16 residues. The CDR3 region is CASSLAQTVKNTEAFF. The CDR3 DNA sequence: TGTGCCAGCAGCTTGGCCCAAACGGTTAAGAACACTGAAGCTTTCTTT.

V is TRBV10-3 and J is TRBJ2-7, with D perhaps matching TRBD1 (5 bases). Germline V gives CDR1 ENHRY, CDR2 SYGVKD. CDR3 length: 13 residues. V lost 6 bases and J 5 bases, leaving 14 bases between the germline ends. The CDR3 loop is CAIRQGGQHEQYF. In nucleotides, the CDR3 is TGTGCCATCAGGCAGGGTGGTCAACACGAGCAGTACTTC.

This chain uses TRBV19 with TRBJ2-1; D is possibly TRBD2 (5 bases). Trimming took off 1 base at V and 2 bases at J, with 6 bases between the two ends. This CDR3 spans 14 amino acids. Germline lookup yields CDR1 LNHDA and CDR2 SQIVND (reference sequence). The CDR3 protein is CASSIATTYNEQFF. In nucleotides, the CDR3 is TGTGCCAGTAGTATAGCGACTACCTACAATGAGCAGTTCTTC. Filled out from reference TRBV19 and TRBJ2-1, the complete variable domain reads DGGITQSPKYLFRKEGQNVTLSCEQNLNHDAMYWYRQDPGQGLRLIYYSQIVNDFQKGDIAEGYSVSREKKESFPLTVTSAQKNPTAFYLCASSIATTYNEQFFGPGTRLTVL.

This sequence joins TRBV5-4 and TRBJ2-1; D is unclear. The CDR3 has 14 amino acids. V was pared by 2 bases and J by 5 bases, with 11 bases between. Looked up from germline, CDR1 is SGHNT and CDR2 is YYREEE (reference sequence). CDR3 sequence (DNA): TGTGCCAGCAGCTTTGACGACTTTCACAATGAGCAGTTCTTC. It encodes CASSFDDFHNEQFF. The full variable domain, completed using reference TRBV5-4 and TRBJ2-1, is ETGVTQSPTHLIKTRGQQVTLRCSSQSGHNTVSWYQQALGQGPQFIFQYYREEENGRGNFPPRFSGLQFPNYSSELNVNALELDDSALYLCASSFDDFHNEQFFGPGTRLTVL.

This chain links TRBV6-1 with TRBJ2-7; D gene ambiguous. Germline CDR1 and CDR2: MNHNS and SASEGT. This CDR3 has 14 amino acids. The V end lost 2 bases, the J end lost 3 bases, and 11 bases lay between the germline ends. In DNA, the CDR3 is TGTGCCAGCAGTGAAAGCAGTTTACTCTACGAGCAGTACTTC. Translation gives CASSESSLLYEQYF.

The CDR3 DNA reads TGTGCCAGCAGCTTAGGGCCCCGGCGGGAGGGTTCCCACGAGCAGTACTTC. It is translated as CASSLGPRREGSHEQYF. The chain joins TRBV7-8 to TRBJ2-7; 9 bases line up with TRBD2. The germline gives CDR1 SGHVS, CDR2 FQNEAQ. The CDR3 is 17 amino acids. J was trimmed by 5 bases and V by 1 base; bases with no gene match: 12.

The gene calls are TRBV9 and TRBJ1-2; TRBD1 might be the D (5 bases). The V end was cut by 2 bases, the J end by 4 bases, with 12 bases between. Germline CDR1 and CDR2: SGDLS and YYNGEE. The CDR3 sequence is 14 residues long. The CDR3 coding sequence is TGTGCCAGCAGCGTGTCCCGGGACCTCTATGGCTACACCTTC. Its translation is CASSVSRDLYGYTF.

The chain is built from TRBV9 and TRBJ2-3, with D maybe TRBD2 (5 bases). Germline V gives CDR1 SGDLS, CDR2 YYNGEE. V was pared by 2 bases and J by 8 bases, with 18 bases between. The CDR3 covers 15 residues. The DNA for the CDR3 is TGTGCCAGCAGCGTGGACTCTCTGATGGGCGGTACGCAGTATTTT. The encoded protein is CASSVDSLMGGTQYF.

The V and J genes are TRBV6-1 and TRBJ2-3, with D unresolved. The germline V gene has CDR1 MNHNS and CDR2 SASEGT. Trimming took 1 base from V and 0 from J, leaving 17 bases between them. The CDR3 has 18 residues. Here the CDR3 reads CASSEVLVGHSSTDTQYF. CDR3 bases: TGTGCCAGCAGTGAAGTGTTAGTCGGCCATTCTAGCACAGATACGCAGTATTTT.

This sequence joins TRBV2 and TRBJ2-7; a weak D match, TRBD2 (6 bases). Trimming stripped 0 bases from V and 4 bases from J, with 25 bases between. Germline V gene data show CDR1 as SNHLY and CDR2 as FYNNEI. This CDR3 comprises 19 residues. CDR3 sequence reads: CASSEAGSIRDFAYYEQYF. CDR3 sequence (DNA): TGTGCCAGCAGTGAAGCCGGATCCATCCGGGACTTTGCCTATTACGAGCAGTACTTC.

This chain joins TRBV2 and TRBJ2-3; TRBD2 matches at 7 bases. The CDR3 is 16 residues long. Trimming removed 1 base from V and 2 bases from J; junction bases left unmatched: 6. In germline, CDR1 is SNHLY, CDR2 FYNNEI. The CDR3 bases are TGTGCCAGCAGTGAAGGGGGGGAGGGGACCACAGATACGCAGTATTTT. The encoded protein is CASSEGGEGTTDTQYF.

In regard to this clone: The same CDR3 is also encoded by other DNA sequences in this sample. This rearrangement joins TRBV11-2 to TRBJ2-1; D remains ambiguous. V lost 2 bases and J 6 bases, leaving 2 bases between the germline ends. The CDR3 has 11 residues. CDR1 is SGHAT and CDR2 is FQNNGV in the germline V gene. The DNA for the CDR3 is TGTGCCAGCAGCTTATTCAATGAGCAGTTCTTC. Its translation: CASSLFNEQFF.

The gene calls are TRBV15 and TRBJ2-7, with D maybe TRBD2 (6 bases). The CDR3 extends over 12 amino acids. V lost 2 bases, J lost 6 bases, and 8 bases lay in between. Looked up from germline, CDR1 is LNHNV and CDR2 is YYDKDF (reference sequence). The CDR3 coding sequence is TGTGCCACCAGCAGACTTAGCGGCGAGCAGTACTTC. Amino acid sequence: CATSRLSGEQYF.

The count of this clone is one. The chain links TRBV5-5 to TRBJ2-3; D remains ambiguous. V was cut by 1 base and J by 2 bases, with 8 bases left in between. The CDR3 is 14 residues long. The germline gives CDR1 SGHKS, CDR2 YYEKEE (reference sequence). In DNA, the CDR3 is TGTGCCAGCAGCTTGAAATCCGCCACAGATACGCAGTATTTT. Encoded protein: CASSLKSATDTQYF.